A single TCR beta chain is shown here with its context. What it recognizes is unknown. Germline lookup yields CDR1 LNHDA and CDR2 SQIVND (reference sequence). V was cut by 6 bases and J by 4 bases, with 25 bases left in between. The CDR3 sequence is 18 residues long. Per sorted-subset replicate PCR, input was 150 to 250 ng DNA, representing about 30,000 T cell genomes. Study processing details: Filtering of immunoSEQ junctional sequences could not match full-length read filtering. The method was immunoSEQ multiplex PCR; TCRdb's version includes in-frame clones alone and lacks a portion of them. V and J calls and clone size are given by that table; D and trimming were obtained from the DNA. The table shows over a million clones, with 95% to 97% occurring only once. These data come from a study of shared clonotypes between healthy human individuals. Study as a whole: Donors had three CD4 naive, three CD4 memory, two CD8 naive and one CD8 memory plate apiece.

Notes on the study in general: The generation probabilities recorded for non-shared clonotypes fell below those of clonotypes shared by all four donors.

The chain uses TRBV19 and TRBJ2-1; TRBD2 might be the D (6 bases). The TCR was taken from a man aged 30-40 years in good health. Sequencing used naive CD4+ T cells sorted from blood. As for subset: CD45RA+ positively selected. The CDR3 region is CASSPGVGRALVYNEQFF. CDR3 coding DNA: TGTGCCAGTAGCCCGGGAGTGGGACGGGCCCTCGTTTACAATGAGCAGTTCTTC.